This TCR beta chain stems from a study of T cells in Graves' hyperthyroidism and ophthalmopathy. Study-level points and caveats: The majority of expanded thyroid clonotypes above 0.001 also appeared in blood.

The source material, RNA transcripts, was used to amplify TCR beta CDR3 regions. During a first-round RT-PCR of the TCR CDR3, the HTBI primer set was used. MiXCR was run by TCRdb on the multiplex PCR reads, yielding one entry per CDR3 protein. The data hold 500,000 to 800,000 distinct CDR3 sequences, with roughly 15% observed a single time. Germline assignment: CDR1 SGHDN and CDR2 FVKESK. The CDR3 totals 17 residues. Unmatched junction bases numbered 7, after V lost 1 base and J lost 4 bases. This clonotype turned up a few times. No antigen is known for it. The sequence came from a woman aged 45-65 years with Graves' ophthalmopathy. Material: blood. The chain carries TRBV14 and TRBJ2-4; TRBD2 matches 10 bases. CDR3 DNA: TGTGCCAGCAGCCAAGGGGTAGGACTAGCGGAAAAAAACATTCAGTACTTC. Translation gives CASSQGVGLAEKNIQYF.